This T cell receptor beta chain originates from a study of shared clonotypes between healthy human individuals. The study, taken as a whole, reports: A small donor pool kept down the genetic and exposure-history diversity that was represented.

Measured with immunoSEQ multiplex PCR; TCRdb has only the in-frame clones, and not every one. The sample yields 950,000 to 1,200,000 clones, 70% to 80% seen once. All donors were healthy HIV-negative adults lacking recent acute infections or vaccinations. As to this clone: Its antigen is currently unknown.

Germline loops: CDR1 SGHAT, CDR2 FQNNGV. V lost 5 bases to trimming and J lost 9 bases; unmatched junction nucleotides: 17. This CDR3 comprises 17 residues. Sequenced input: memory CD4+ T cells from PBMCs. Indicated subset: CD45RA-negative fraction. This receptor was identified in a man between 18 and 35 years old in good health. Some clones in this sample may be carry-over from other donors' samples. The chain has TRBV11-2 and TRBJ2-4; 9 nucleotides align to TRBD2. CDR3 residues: CASSLGASGTGGSIQYF. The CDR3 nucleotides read TGTGCCAGCAGCCTAGGGGCTAGCGGGACGGGGGGGAGCATTCAGTACTTC.